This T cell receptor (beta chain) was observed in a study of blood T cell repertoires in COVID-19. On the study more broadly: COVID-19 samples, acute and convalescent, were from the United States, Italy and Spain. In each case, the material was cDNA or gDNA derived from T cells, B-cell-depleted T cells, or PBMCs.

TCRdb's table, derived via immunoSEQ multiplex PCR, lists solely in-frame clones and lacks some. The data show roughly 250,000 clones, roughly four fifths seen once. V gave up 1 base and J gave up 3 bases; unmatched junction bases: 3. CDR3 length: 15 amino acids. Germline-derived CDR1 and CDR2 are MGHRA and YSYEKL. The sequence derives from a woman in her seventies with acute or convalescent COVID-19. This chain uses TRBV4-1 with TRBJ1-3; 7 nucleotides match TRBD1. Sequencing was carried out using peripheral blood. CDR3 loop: CASSQATGIGNTIYF. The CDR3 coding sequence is TGCGCCAGCAGCCAAGCGACAGGGATTGGAAACACCATATATTTT.